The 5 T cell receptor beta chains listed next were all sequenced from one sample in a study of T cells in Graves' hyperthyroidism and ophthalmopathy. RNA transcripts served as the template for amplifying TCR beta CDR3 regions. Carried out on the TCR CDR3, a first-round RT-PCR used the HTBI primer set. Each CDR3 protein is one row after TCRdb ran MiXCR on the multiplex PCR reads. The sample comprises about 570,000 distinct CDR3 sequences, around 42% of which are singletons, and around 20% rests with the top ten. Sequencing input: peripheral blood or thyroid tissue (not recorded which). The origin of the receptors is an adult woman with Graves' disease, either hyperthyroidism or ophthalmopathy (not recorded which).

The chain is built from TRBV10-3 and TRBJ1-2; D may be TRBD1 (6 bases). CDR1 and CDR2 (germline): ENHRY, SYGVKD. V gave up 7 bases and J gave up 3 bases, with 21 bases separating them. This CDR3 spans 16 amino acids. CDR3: CAIKETEWGADYGYTF. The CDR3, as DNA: TGTGCCATCAAGGAGACGGAGTGGGGGGCGGACTATGGCTACACCTTC.

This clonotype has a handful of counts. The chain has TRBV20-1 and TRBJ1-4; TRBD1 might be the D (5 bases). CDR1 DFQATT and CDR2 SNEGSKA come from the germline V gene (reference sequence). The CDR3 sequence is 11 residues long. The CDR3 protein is CTPGQGEKLFF. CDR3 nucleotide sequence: TGCACCCCCGGGCAGGGAGAAAAACTGTTTTTT.

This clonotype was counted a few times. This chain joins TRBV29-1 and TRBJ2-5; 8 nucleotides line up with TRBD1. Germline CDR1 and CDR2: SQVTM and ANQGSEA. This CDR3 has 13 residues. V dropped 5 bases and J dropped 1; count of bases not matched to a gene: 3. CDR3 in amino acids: CSVRTGLQETQYF. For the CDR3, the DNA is TGCAGCGTTCGGACAGGGCTCCAAGAGACCCAGTACTTC. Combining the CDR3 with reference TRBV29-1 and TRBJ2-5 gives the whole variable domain SAVISQKPSRDICQRGTSLTIQCQVDSQVTMMFWYRQQPGQSLTLIATANQGSEATYESGFVIDKFPISRPNLTFSTLTVSNMSPEDSSIYLCSVRTGLQETQYFGPGTRLLVL.

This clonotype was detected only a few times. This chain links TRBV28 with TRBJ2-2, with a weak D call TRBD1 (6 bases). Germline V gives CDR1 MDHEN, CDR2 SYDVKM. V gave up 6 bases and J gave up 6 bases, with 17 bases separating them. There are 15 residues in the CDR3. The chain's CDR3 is CASSSRGQSPGELFF. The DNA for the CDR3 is TGTGCCAGCAGCTCCCGAGGACAGTCCCCCGGGGAGCTGTTTTTT. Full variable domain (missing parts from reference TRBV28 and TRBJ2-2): DVKVTQSSRYLVKRTGEKVFLECVQDMDHENMFWYRQDPGLGLRLIYFSYDVKMKEKGDIPEGYSVSREKKERFSLILESASTNQTSMYLCASSSRGQSPGELFFGEGSRLTVL.

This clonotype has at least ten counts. CDR3 region: CASSQERTVNGELFF. The CDR3 bases are TGTGCCAGCAGCCAAGAACGGACGGTTAACGGGGAGCTGTTTTTT. The genes are TRBV14 and TRBJ2-2; no clear D. This CDR3 has 15 amino acids. CDR1 and CDR2 from the germline V gene are SGHDN and FVKESK. The V and J ends lost 0 bases and 7 bases respectively, with 12 bases between them.